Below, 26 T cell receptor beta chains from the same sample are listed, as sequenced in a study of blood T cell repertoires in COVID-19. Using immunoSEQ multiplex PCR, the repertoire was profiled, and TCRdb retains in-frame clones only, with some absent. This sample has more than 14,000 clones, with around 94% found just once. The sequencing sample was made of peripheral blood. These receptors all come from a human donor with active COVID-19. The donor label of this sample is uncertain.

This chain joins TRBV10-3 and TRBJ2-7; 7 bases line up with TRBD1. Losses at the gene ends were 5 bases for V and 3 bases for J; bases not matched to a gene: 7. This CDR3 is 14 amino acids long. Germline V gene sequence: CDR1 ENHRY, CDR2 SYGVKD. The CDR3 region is CAISTAGQVYEQYF. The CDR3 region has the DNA TGTGCCATCAGTACAGCCGGACAGGTCTACGAGCAGTACTTC.

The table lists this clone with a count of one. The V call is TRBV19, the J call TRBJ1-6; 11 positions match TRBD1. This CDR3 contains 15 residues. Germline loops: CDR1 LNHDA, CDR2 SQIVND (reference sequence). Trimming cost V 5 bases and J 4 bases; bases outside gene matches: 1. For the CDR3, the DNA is TGTGCCAGTAGTGGACAGGGGGCTTATAATTCACCCCTCCACTTT. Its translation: CASSGQGAYNSPLHF.

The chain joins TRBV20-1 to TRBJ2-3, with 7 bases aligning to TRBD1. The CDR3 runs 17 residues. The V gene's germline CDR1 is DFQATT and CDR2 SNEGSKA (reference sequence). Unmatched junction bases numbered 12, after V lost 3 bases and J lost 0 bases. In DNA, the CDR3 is TGCAGTGCTAGTCCCCCGACAGGGCCCACTAGCACAGATACGCAGTATTTT. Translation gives CSASPPTGPTSTDTQYF.

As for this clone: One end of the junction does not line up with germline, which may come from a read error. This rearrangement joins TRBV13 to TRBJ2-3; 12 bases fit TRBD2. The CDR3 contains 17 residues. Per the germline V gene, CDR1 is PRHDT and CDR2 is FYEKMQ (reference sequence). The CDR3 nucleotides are TGTGCCAGCAGCCTAGGAAGACTAGCGGGAGTGTCAGATACGCAGTATTTT. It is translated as CASSLGRLAGVSDTQYF.

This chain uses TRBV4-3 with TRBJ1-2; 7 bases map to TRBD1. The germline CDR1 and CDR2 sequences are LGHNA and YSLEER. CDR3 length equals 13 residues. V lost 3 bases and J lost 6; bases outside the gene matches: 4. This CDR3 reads CASSQTGQNGYTF. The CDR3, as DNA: TGCGCCAGCAGCCAGACAGGGCAGAATGGCTACACCTTC.

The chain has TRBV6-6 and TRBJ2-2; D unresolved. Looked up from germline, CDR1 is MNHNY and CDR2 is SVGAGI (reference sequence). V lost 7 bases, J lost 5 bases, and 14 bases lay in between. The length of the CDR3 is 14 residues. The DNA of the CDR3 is TGTGCCAGCACTAACCCCTCCCGGACCGGGGAGCTGTTTTTT. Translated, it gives CASTNPSRTGELFF.

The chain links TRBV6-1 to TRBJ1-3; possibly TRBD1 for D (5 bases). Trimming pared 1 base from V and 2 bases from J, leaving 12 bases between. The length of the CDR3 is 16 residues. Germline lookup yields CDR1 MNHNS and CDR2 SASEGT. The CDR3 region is CASSEDRGLTGNTIYF. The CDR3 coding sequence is TGTGCCAGCAGTGAAGATAGGGGACTTACTGGAAACACCATATATTTT.

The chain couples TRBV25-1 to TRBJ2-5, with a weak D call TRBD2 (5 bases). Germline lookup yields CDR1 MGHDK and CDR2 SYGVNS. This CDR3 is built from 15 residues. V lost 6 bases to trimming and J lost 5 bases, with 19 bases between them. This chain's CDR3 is CASSFPGGFLETQYF. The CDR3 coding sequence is TGTGCCAGCAGCTTTCCTGGCGGGTTCCTGGAGACCCAGTACTTC.

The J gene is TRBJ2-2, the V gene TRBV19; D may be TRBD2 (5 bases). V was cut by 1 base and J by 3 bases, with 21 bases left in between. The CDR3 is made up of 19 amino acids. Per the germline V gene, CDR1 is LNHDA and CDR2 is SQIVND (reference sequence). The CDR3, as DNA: TGTGCCAGTAGTATAGCCCTGGGAGATCGATTAGACTACACCGGGGAGCTGTTTTTT. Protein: CASSIALGDRLDYTGELFF.

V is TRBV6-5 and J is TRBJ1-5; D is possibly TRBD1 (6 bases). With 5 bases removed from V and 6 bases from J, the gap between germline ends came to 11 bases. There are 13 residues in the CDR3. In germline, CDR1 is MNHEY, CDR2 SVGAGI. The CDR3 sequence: CASSRTDGQPQHF. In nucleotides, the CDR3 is TGTGCCAGCAGTAGGACAGACGGTCAGCCCCAGCATTTT.

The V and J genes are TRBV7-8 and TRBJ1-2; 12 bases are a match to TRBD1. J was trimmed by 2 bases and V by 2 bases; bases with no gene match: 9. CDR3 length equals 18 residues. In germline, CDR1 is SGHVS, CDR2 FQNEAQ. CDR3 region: CASSLTGQGAFGNYGYTF. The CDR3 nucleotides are TGTGCCAGCAGCTTAACGGGACAGGGGGCTTTCGGAAACTATGGCTACACCTTC.

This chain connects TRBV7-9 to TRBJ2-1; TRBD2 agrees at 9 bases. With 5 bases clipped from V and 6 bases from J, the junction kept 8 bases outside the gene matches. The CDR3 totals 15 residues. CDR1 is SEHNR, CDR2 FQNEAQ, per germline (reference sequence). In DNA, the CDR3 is TGTGCCAGCAGCCCGACCGGGACTAGCATCAATGAGCAGTTCTTC. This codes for CASSPTGTSINEQFF.

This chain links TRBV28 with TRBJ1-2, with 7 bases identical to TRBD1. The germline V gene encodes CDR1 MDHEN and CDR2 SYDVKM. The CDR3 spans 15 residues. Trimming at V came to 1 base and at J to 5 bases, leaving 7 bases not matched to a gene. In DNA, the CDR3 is TGTGCCAGCAGTTTATCTACAGGGGCAGGATATGGCTACACCTTC. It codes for CASSLSTGAGYGYTF.

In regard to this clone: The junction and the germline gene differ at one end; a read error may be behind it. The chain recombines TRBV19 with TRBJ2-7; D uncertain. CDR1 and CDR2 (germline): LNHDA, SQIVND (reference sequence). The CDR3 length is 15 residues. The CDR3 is CASSLEPAASYEQYF. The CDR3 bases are TGTGCCAGTAGTCTAGAACCCGCCGCCAGCTACGAGCAGTACTTC.

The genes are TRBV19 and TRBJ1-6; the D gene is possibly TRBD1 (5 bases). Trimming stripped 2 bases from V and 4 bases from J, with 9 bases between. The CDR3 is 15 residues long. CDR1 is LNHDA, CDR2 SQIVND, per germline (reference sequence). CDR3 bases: TGTGCCAGTAGTATACAGGGCGCATATAATTCACCCCTCCACTTT. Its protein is CASSIQGAYNSPLHF.

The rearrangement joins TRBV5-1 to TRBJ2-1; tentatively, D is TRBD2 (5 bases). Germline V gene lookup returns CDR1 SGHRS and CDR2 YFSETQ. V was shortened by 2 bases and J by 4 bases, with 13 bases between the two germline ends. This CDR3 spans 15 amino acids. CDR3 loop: CASSFRDGGYNEQFF. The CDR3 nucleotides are TGCGCCAGCAGCTTCCGGGATGGTGGATACAATGAGCAGTTCTTC.

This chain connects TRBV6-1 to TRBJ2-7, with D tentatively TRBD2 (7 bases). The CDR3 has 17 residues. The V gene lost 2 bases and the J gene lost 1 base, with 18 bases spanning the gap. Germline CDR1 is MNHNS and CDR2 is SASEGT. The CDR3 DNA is TGTGCCAGCAGTGAATCGCTGTTCGGGGGGCCTTCCTACGAGCAGTACTTC. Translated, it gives CASSESLFGGPSYEQYF.

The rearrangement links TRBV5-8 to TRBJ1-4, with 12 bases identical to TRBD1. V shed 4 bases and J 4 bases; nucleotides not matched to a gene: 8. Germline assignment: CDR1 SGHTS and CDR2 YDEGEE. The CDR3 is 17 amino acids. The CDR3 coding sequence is TGTGCCAGCAGCACTCCGGGACAGGGGGCTTTTAATGAAAAACTGTTTTTT. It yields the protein CASSTPGQGAFNEKLFF.

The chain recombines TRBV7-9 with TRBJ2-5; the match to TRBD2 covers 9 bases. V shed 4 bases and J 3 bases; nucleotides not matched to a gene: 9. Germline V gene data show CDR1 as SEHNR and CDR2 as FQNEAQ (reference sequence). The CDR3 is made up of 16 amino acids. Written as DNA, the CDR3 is TGTGCCAGCAGCTACCTTAGCGGGAGTAGAGAAGAGACCCAGTACTTC. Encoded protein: CASSYLSGSREETQYF.

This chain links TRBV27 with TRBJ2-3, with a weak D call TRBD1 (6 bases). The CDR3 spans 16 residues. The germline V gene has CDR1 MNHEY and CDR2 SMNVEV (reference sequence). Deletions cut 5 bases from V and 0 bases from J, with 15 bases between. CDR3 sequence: CASSVQGGTSTDTQYF. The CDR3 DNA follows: TGTGCCAGCAGTGTCCAAGGGGGTACTAGCACAGATACGCAGTATTTT.

The CDR3 DNA follows: TGTGCCAGCAGCTCGTCGGGTACGCAGTATTTT. This codes for CASSSSGTQYF. The rearrangement uses TRBV7-2 and TRBJ2-3; D unresolved. CDR3 length: 11 amino acids. Germline-derived CDR1 and CDR2 are SGHTA and FQGNSA. V was pared by 4 bases and J by 8 bases, with 7 bases between. Full variable domain (outside the CDR3, taken from reference TRBV7-2 and TRBJ2-3): GAGVSQSPSNKVTEKGKDVELRCDPISGHTALYWYRQSLGQGLEFLIYFQGNSAPDKSGLPSDRFSAERTGGSVSTLTIQRTQQEDSAVYLCASSSSGTQYFGPGTRLTVL.

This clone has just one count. CDR3 nucleotides: TGTGCTAGTTTTGCCTCGAGCTCCTACGAGCAGTACTTC. Its protein product is CASFASSSYEQYF. The gene calls are TRBV12-5 and TRBJ2-7; unclear D gene. The CDR3 is made up of 13 amino acids. The V and J ends lost 8 bases and 0 bases respectively, with 11 bases between them. Germline V gene sequence: CDR1 LGHNT, CDR2 FRNRAP.

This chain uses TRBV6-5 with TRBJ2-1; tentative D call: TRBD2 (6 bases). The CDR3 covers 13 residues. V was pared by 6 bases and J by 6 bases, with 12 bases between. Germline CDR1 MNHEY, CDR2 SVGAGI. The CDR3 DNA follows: TGTGCCAGCAGGGAGGGGCAGATCAATGAGCAGTTCTTC. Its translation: CASREGQINEQFF.

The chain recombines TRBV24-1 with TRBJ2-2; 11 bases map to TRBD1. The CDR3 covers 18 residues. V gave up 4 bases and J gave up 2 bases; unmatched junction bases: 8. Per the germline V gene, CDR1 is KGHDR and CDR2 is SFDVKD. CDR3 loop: CATSDRTGGDPNTGELFF. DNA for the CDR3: TGTGCCACCAGTGACCGGACAGGGGGCGACCCAAACACCGGGGAGCTGTTTTTT.

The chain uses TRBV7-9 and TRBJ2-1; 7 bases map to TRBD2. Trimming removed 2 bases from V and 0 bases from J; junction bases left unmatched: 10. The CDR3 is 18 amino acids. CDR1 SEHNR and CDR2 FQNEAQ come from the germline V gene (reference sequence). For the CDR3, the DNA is TGTGCCAGCAGCTTAATTGTGTGGCGGGAGCGCTCCTACAATGAGCAGTTCTTC. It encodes CASSLIVWRERSYNEQFF.

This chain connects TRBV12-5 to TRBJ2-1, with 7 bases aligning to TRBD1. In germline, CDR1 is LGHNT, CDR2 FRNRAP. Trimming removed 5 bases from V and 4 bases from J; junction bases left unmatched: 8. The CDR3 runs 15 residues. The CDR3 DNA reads TGTGCTAGTGGTCGATCGACAGGGCAGTACAATGAGCAGTTCTTC. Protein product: CASGRSTGQYNEQFF.